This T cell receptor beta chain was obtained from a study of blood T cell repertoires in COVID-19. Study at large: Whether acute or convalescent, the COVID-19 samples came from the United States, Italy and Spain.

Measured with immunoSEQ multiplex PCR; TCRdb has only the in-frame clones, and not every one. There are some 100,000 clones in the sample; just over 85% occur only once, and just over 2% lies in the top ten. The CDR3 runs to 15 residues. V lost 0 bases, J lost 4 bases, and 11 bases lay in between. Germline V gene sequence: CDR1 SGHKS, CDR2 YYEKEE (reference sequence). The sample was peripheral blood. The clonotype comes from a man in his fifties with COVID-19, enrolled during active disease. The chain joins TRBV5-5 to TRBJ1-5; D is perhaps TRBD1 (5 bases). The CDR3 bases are TGTGCCAGCAGCTTGGAGGGGTTAGGTAATCAGCCCCAGCATTTT. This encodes CASSLEGLGNQPQHF.